The 16 T cell receptor beta chains presented below share a single source sample, sequenced in a study of blood T cell repertoires in COVID-19. Libraries were prepared by immunoSEQ multiplex PCR; TCRdb keeps only in-frame clonotypes and omits some of them. The table records around 400,000 clones, more than 70% of them present only once. The sample taken for sequencing was PBMCs or T cells enriched from blood (not recorded which). These receptor sequences come from a woman between 18 and 30 years old who had been exposed to COVID-19.

This sequence joins TRBV28 and TRBJ2-7, with D maybe TRBD2 (5 bases). Germline values: CDR1 MDHEN, CDR2 SYDVKM. V lost 6 bases and J lost 5, with 17 bases in between. This CDR3 region has 14 residues. The CDR3 coding sequence is TGTGCCAGCAGCCCCGGGGTGGGTTACAACGAGCAGTACTTC. Translating it yields CASSPGVGYNEQYF.

The chain couples TRBV18 to TRBJ1-6; 7 bases align to TRBD1. CDR3 length: 16 residues. V gave up 3 bases and J gave up 7 bases; unmatched junction bases: 9. Germline CDR1 and CDR2: KGHSH and LQKENI. CDR3 nucleotides: TGTGCCAGCTCACCCTGGGACAGCCCGACAAATTCACCCCTCCACTTT. It translates to CASSPWDSPTNSPLHF.

The gene calls are TRBV7-3 and TRBJ1-2; 9 bases are a match to TRBD1. In germline, CDR1 is SGHTA, CDR2 FQGTGA. The CDR3 has 15 amino acids. Trimming cost V 2 bases and J 4 bases; bases outside gene matches: 5. CDR3 sequence: CASSLSPTGGYGYTF. Written as DNA, the CDR3 is TGTGCCAGCAGCTTATCTCCGACAGGGGGCTATGGCTACACCTTC.

The V call is TRBV28, the J call TRBJ2-1; 9 nucleotides match TRBD2. This CDR3 is 15 amino acids long. With V trimmed by 1 base and J by 9 bases, 7 bases remained unmatched. Germline lookup yields CDR1 MDHEN and CDR2 SYDVKM. This CDR3 is CASSLSSSGTTEQFF. DNA of the CDR3: TGTGCCAGCAGTTTATCGTCTAGCGGGACCACTGAGCAGTTCTTC.

The V call is TRBV6-5, the J call TRBJ1-4; possibly TRBD1 for D (6 bases). V lost 7 bases, J lost 8 bases, and 17 bases lay in between. Germline V gene sequence: CDR1 MNHEY, CDR2 SVGAGI. The CDR3 sequence is 14 residues long. CDR3 in amino acids: CASIRTAGEEKLFF. The CDR3 coding sequence is TGTGCCAGCATCAGGACAGCGGGGGAAGAAAAACTGTTTTTT.

The chain is built from TRBV6-5 and TRBJ2-3, with TRBD1 matching over 8 bases. The V and J ends lost 6 bases and 2 bases, in that order; junction bases with no gene match: 4. CDR1 is MNHEY, CDR2 SVGAGI, per germline. CDR3 length: 14 residues. CDR3 nucleotides: TGTGCCAGCAGACGACAGGGGATCACAGATACGCAGTATTTT. This encodes CASRRQGITDTQYF.

The chain employs TRBV18 and TRBJ2-1; no firm D call. The length of the CDR3 is 14 residues. Trimming removed 3 bases at V and 6 bases at J, with 12 bases between. Germline CDR1 KGHSH, CDR2 LQKENI. The CDR3 protein is CASSPSFSGNEQFF. CDR3 nucleotides: TGTGCCAGCTCACCCTCATTTTCAGGCAATGAGCAGTTCTTC.

This clone showed up just once. The CDR3 nucleotides are TGTGCCAGCAGCGTCCGAACGGGAGCCGGCACCGGGGAGCTGTTTTTT. Translating gives CASSVRTGAGTGELFF. This chain connects TRBV9 to TRBJ2-2, with TRBD2 as a possible D gene (6 bases). CDR1 is SGDLS, CDR2 YYNGEE, per germline. This CDR3 has 16 residues. V shed 2 bases and J shed 4 bases, with 15 bases lying between them.

The chain recombines TRBV5-1 with TRBJ1-4; 8 nucleotides match TRBD1. The junction had 8 bases not matched to a gene; V was cut back by 3 bases and J by 7 bases. This CDR3 contains 15 residues. CDR1 is SGHRS and CDR2 is YFSETQ in the germline V gene. Written as DNA, the CDR3 is TGCGCCAGCAGCTCCATGACAGGGGAAGGTGAAAAACTGTTTTTT. Its translation: CASSSMTGEGEKLFF.

J is TRBJ1-4 and V is TRBV7-2; D is unclear. V lost 0 bases and J 8 bases, leaving 13 bases between the germline ends. This CDR3 spans 15 amino acids. The V gene's germline CDR1 is SGHTA and CDR2 FQGNSA. CDR3 DNA: TGTGCCAGCAGCTTAGCTGTGGCGGAGTTCGAAAAACTGTTTTTT. It is translated as CASSLAVAEFEKLFF.

The chain uses TRBV5-5 and TRBJ2-2; 8 bases line up with TRBD2. CDR1 is SGHKS, CDR2 YYEKEE, per germline (reference sequence). The CDR3 totals 17 residues. Trimming took 0 bases from V and 6 from J; bases not matched to a gene: 10. CDR3 DNA sequence: TGTGCCAGCAGCTTGGACTTGGGCGGGAGGTTCGCCGGGGAGCTGTTTTTT. This encodes CASSLDLGGRFAGELFF.

The chain links TRBV7-9 to TRBJ2-1, with 12 bases that match TRBD1. V trimming: 6 bases; J trimming: 7 bases; junction bases outside the gene matches: 13. This CDR3 comprises 17 residues. From germline, CDR1 is SEHNR and CDR2 FQNEAQ (reference sequence). CDR3 DNA: TGTGCCAGCAGGCCCAGCCCAGCGGGACAGGGGGCGAATGAGCAGTTCTTC. Protein: CASRPSPAGQGANEQFF.

This rearrangement joins TRBV3-1 (or the pseudogene TRBV3-2) to TRBJ2-3; D possibly corresponds to TRBD2 (5 bases). Trimming left V 0 bases short and J 4 bases short, with 20 bases between. CDR1 and CDR2 from the germline V gene are LGHDT and YNNKEL (reference sequence). The CDR3 is 18 amino acids. The CDR3 sequence is CASSQDLLLPGYADTQYF. CDR3 bases: TGTGCCAGCAGCCAAGATCTTCTCCTTCCGGGGTATGCAGATACGCAGTATTTT.

The rearrangement joins TRBV5-8 to TRBJ1-2; D might be TRBD1 (5 bases). The CDR3 has 14 residues. The germline CDR1 and CDR2 sequences are SGHTS and YDEGEE. V gave up 0 bases and J gave up 2 bases, with 8 bases separating them. CDR3 loop: CASSLGPGNYGYTF. CDR3 nucleotide sequence: TGTGCCAGCAGCTTGGGTCCAGGGAACTATGGCTACACCTTC.

The V gene is TRBV10-1, the J gene TRBJ2-2; unclear D gene. Germline V gives CDR1 WNHNN, CDR2 SYGVQD (reference sequence). The CDR3 has 14 amino acids. Between the trimmed V and J ends, which lost 8 bases and 0 bases, there was a span of 10 bases. CDR3 DNA sequence: TGCGCCAGCCCCGAGGTCTCGAACACCGGGGAGCTGTTTTTT. Translating gives CASPEVSNTGELFF.

This chain links TRBV30 with TRBJ1-1; 10 bases are a match to TRBD1. The CDR3 consists of 15 residues. The germline V gene has CDR1 GTSNPN and CDR2 SVGIG (reference sequence). The V and J ends lost 3 bases and 1 base, in that order; junction bases with no gene match: 5. The CDR3 is CAWRRTGGRNTEAFF. Written as DNA, the CDR3 is TGTGCCTGGAGAAGGACAGGGGGAAGGAACACTGAAGCTTTCTTT.